One and the same sample provided the 30 T cell receptor beta chains below, sequenced in a study of shared clonotypes between healthy human individuals. Assay used: immunoSEQ multiplex PCR; TCRdb lists only in-frame clones, some missing. The sample holds roughly 490,000 clones, over 65% seen once. Sequencing input: PBMCs. The receptor set was obtained from a woman between 40 and 50 years old in good health. Some clones in this sample may be carry-over from other donors' samples.

This clone has only one observation. The rearrangement uses TRBV4-1 and TRBJ2-1, with 7 bases fitting TRBD2. The CDR3 is made up of 17 amino acids. Germline CDR1 is MGHRA and CDR2 is YSYEKL. V shed 0 bases and J 2 bases; nucleotides not matched to a gene: 7. As DNA, the CDR3 is TGCGCCAGCAGCCAAGATCGAGGCGGGAGTGCCTACAATGAGCAGTTCTTC. It encodes CASSQDRGGSAYNEQFF.

A remark on this clone: A read error may be the cause here, since a much bigger clone is one base away. Here the CDR3 omits its conserved ending phenylalanine or tryptophan, so a read error is the likely source. The genes are TRBV2 and TRBJ2-3, with 8 bases lining up with TRBD2. CDR1 SNHLY and CDR2 FYNNEI come from the germline V gene. This CDR3 spans 13 amino acids. With V trimmed by 6 bases and J by 5 bases, 4 bases remained unmatched. The CDR3 DNA reads TGTGCCAGCAGAAGCGGGAGTCAAGATACGCAGTATCTT. It is translated as CASRSGSQDTQYL.

The CDR3 region is CASSTSGGRNQPQHF. The CDR3 region has the DNA TGCGCCAGCAGCACCTCGGGGGGGCGAAATCAGCCCCAGCATTTT. The chain is built from TRBV5-1 and TRBJ1-5, with TRBD1 as a possible D gene (6 bases). The germline CDR1 and CDR2 sequences are SGHRS and YFSETQ. The V end was cut by 4 bases, the J end by 4 bases, with 15 bases between. This CDR3 comprises 15 residues.

This clone has at least ten counts. V and J are TRBV29-1 and TRBJ1-2; no reliable D call. Trimming removed 4 bases from V and 0 bases from J, with 6 bases in between. Germline V CDR1 and CDR2: SQVTM, ANQGSEA. There are 12 residues in the CDR3. This CDR3 is CSVVEANYGYTF. The CDR3 nucleotides are TGCAGCGTTGTGGAAGCTAACTATGGCTACACCTTC.

The rearrangement uses TRBV19 and TRBJ1-2; D is unresolved. V lost 3 bases and J lost 9, with 23 bases in between. The CDR3 runs 16 residues. The V gene's germline CDR1 is LNHDA and CDR2 SQIVND (reference sequence). CDR3 amino acids: CASSMPYGSGSLSYTF. In DNA form, the CDR3 reads TGTGCCAGTAGTATGCCCTACGGATCAGGTTCTCTCAGCTACACCTTC. The full variable domain, its missing parts supplied by reference TRBV19 and TRBJ1-2, is DGGITQSPKYLFRKEGQNVTLSCEQNLNHDAMYWYRQDPGQGLRLIYYSQIVNDFQKGDIAEGYSVSREKKESFPLTVTSAQKNPTAFYLCASSMPYGSGSLSYTFGSGTRLTVV.

The chain couples TRBV9 to TRBJ2-5; D call uncertain. The V gene lost 0 bases and the J gene lost 0 bases, with 9 bases spanning the gap. The germline CDR1 and CDR2 sequences are SGDLS and YYNGEE. This CDR3 is 15 amino acids long. CDR3 protein: CASSVGVGNQETQYF. The CDR3 nucleotides read TGTGCCAGCAGCGTAGGGGTAGGGAACCAAGAGACCCAGTACTTC.

The chain has TRBV10-3 and TRBJ2-3; D not certain. Trimming took 4 bases from V and 1 from J, leaving 9 bases between them. The germline V gene encodes CDR1 ENHRY and CDR2 SYGVKD. This CDR3 has 14 amino acids. The CDR3 region has the DNA TGTGCCATCAGTGGATCGCTCCGCACAGATACGCAGTATTTT. Its protein product is CAISGSLRTDTQYF.

This chain connects TRBV5-1 to TRBJ2-2, with TRBD1 matching over 9 bases. CDR1 is SGHRS, CDR2 YFSETQ, per germline. The junction had 4 bases not matched to a gene; V was cut back by 4 bases and J by 6 bases. This CDR3 is 14 amino acids long. The CDR3 sequence: CASSTGQGSGELFF. The CDR3, as DNA: TGCGCCAGCAGCACGGGACAGGGATCCGGGGAGCTGTTTTTT.

Comments on this clone: This same CDR3 is encoded by further DNA sequences in the sample. This rearrangement joins TRBV2 to TRBJ2-3; the D gene is possibly TRBD1 (6 bases). V was shortened by 3 bases and J by 2 bases, with 9 bases between the two germline ends. This CDR3 is 14 amino acids long. Germline lookup yields CDR1 SNHLY and CDR2 FYNNEI. The CDR3 sequence: CASSENRATDTQYF. Written as DNA, the CDR3 is TGTGCCAGCAGTGAGAACAGGGCCACAGATACGCAGTATTTT. Variable domain in full (rest from reference TRBV2 and TRBJ2-3): EPEVTQTPSHQVTQMGQEVILRCVPISNHLYFYWYRQILGQKVEFLVSFYNNEISEKSEIFDDQFSVERPDGSNFTLKIRSTKLEDSAMYFCASSENRATDTQYFGPGTRLTVL.

This chain uses TRBV4-2 with TRBJ2-7; 14 bases are a match to TRBD2. The V gene's germline CDR1 is LGHNA and CDR2 YNFKEQ. The CDR3 has 17 residues. The ends lost 3 bases at V and 9 bases at J; junction bases unmatched: 13. CDR3 DNA sequence: TGTGCCAGCAGCCAGTTCGGGACTAGCGGGAGTCCTCGCGGGCAGTACTTC. Its protein product is CASSQFGTSGSPRGQYF.

Worth noting for this clone: Different DNA sequences within this sample yield the same CDR3. The rearrangement uses TRBV30 and TRBJ1-3; D call uncertain. Per the germline V gene, CDR1 is GTSNPN and CDR2 is SVGIG (reference sequence). Trimming took 0 bases from V and 0 from J, leaving 9 bases between them. The CDR3 is 15 amino acids. The CDR3 loop reads CAWSVGGSSGNTIYF. The CDR3 DNA reads TGTGCCTGGAGTGTGGGCGGAAGCTCTGGAAACACCATATATTTT.

This rearrangement joins TRBV10-3 to TRBJ2-1; TRBD2 matches at 8 bases. V lost 4 bases to trimming and J lost 0 bases; unmatched junction nucleotides: 5. The CDR3 sequence is 16 residues long. Germline assignment: CDR1 ENHRY and CDR2 SYGVKD. The CDR3 is CAISVRSGSSYNEQFF. The CDR3 DNA reads as TGTGCCATCAGTGTTCGAAGCGGGAGCTCCTACAATGAGCAGTTCTTC.

CDR3 nucleotides: TGCGCCAGCAGCCAGGTTACGGTTTCAGGGTGGGGTGGCTACACCTTC. Its protein is CASSQVTVSGWGGYTF. The chain combines TRBV4-1 with TRBJ1-2, with D possibly being TRBD1 (5 bases). V was trimmed by 3 bases and J by 7 bases, leaving 21 bases between them. Germline V gives CDR1 MGHRA, CDR2 YSYEKL. This CDR3 is built from 16 residues.

V usage is TRBV18 and J usage is TRBJ2-6; TRBD2 is a possible D gene (5 bases). The V gene's germline CDR1 is KGHSH and CDR2 LQKENI. This CDR3 contains 15 residues. Trimming stripped 3 bases from V and 4 bases from J, with 10 bases between. As DNA, the CDR3 is TGTGCCAGCTCACCCGGTACGGGGGGGGCCAACGTCCTGACTTTC. It translates to CASSPGTGGANVLTF.

This chain joins TRBV29-1 and TRBJ2-5, with unresolved D. The CDR3 is 10 amino acids. The V gene lost 8 bases and the J gene lost 5 bases, with 9 bases spanning the gap. The germline CDR1 and CDR2 sequences are SQVTM and ANQGSEA. The DNA of the CDR3 is TGCAGCATACGCAGGGAGACCCAGTACTTC. Translated: CSIRRETQYF.

The rearrangement joins TRBV18 to TRBJ2-7; no reliable D call. The CDR3 is 13 amino acids. The V gene lost 0 bases and the J gene lost 5 bases, with 8 bases spanning the gap. Germline CDR1 is KGHSH and CDR2 is LQKENI. The CDR3 DNA follows: TGTGCCAGCTCACCACCTCCAGGCCACGAGCAGTACTTC. This gives the protein CASSPPPGHEQYF.

The gene calls are TRBV2 and TRBJ1-1; D is perhaps TRBD1 (5 bases). V lost 8 bases, J lost 1 base, and 8 bases lay in between. CDR1 and CDR2 (germline): SNHLY, FYNNEI. CDR3 length equals 12 residues. CDR3 amino acids: CASGGQNTEAFF. DNA for the CDR3: TGTGCCAGCGGCGGACAGAACACTGAAGCTTTCTTT.

This clone has just a few counts. The gene calls are TRBV28 and TRBJ1-1; D remains ambiguous. Germline V CDR1 and CDR2: MDHEN, SYDVKM. V was clipped by 7 bases and J by 0 bases, with 12 bases between them. CDR3 length: 14 residues. The CDR3 DNA sequence: TGTGCCAGCACAAGCTTACCTTTGAACACTGAAGCTTTCTTT. As protein: CASTSLPLNTEAFF.

CDR3 loop: CASSETSTDTQYF. The DNA of the CDR3 is TGTGCCAGCAGTGAGACAAGCACAGATACGCAGTATTTT. The rearrangement links TRBV2 to TRBJ2-3; D unresolved. V shed 3 bases and J shed 0 bases, with 4 bases lying between them. This CDR3 contains 13 residues. From germline, CDR1 is SNHLY and CDR2 FYNNEI.

The CDR3 sequence: CASRASYEQYF. As DNA, the CDR3 is TGTGCCAGCCGGGCTTCCTACGAGCAGTACTTC. The rearrangement uses TRBV18 and TRBJ2-7, with D unclear. CDR1 and CDR2 (germline): KGHSH, LQKENI. The CDR3 covers 11 residues. V lost 8 bases and J lost 1, with 6 bases in between. Filled out from reference TRBV18 and TRBJ2-7, the complete variable domain reads NAGVMQNPRHLVRRRGQEARLRCSPMKGHSHVYWYRQLPEEGLKFMVYLQKENIIDESGMPKERFSAEFPKEGPSILRIQQVVRGDSAAYFCASRASYEQYFGPGTRLTVT.

V is TRBV19 and J is TRBJ2-1; D gene ambiguous. V lost 3 bases, J lost 7 bases, and 19 bases lay in between. This CDR3 is 16 amino acids long. The germline V gene has CDR1 LNHDA and CDR2 SQIVND (reference sequence). The CDR3 loop is CASSIRGPTTWNEQFF. The CDR3 region has the DNA TGTGCCAGTAGTATTCGAGGACCCACCACGTGGAATGAGCAGTTCTTC.

The gene calls are TRBV2 and TRBJ2-3, with 15 bases fitting TRBD2. Germline V gives CDR1 SNHLY, CDR2 FYNNEI. After removal of 5 bases from V and 6 bases from J, the junction contained 12 bases not matched to a gene. There are 18 residues in the CDR3. The CDR3 here is CASSTQMGLAGGRDTQYF. CDR3 nucleotide sequence: TGTGCCAGCAGTACACAGATGGGACTAGCGGGAGGTAGGGATACGCAGTATTTT. Complete variable domain (other parts from reference TRBV2 and TRBJ2-3): EPEVTQTPSHQVTQMGQEVILRCVPISNHLYFYWYRQILGQKVEFLVSFYNNEISEKSEIFDDQFSVERPDGSNFTLKIRSTKLEDSAMYFCASSTQMGLAGGRDTQYFGPGTRLTVL.

This clone was seen a handful of times. The V gene is TRBV7-3, the J gene TRBJ2-7; D unresolved. The V end lost 4 bases, the J end lost 7 bases, and 20 bases lay between the germline ends. CDR3 length: 15 amino acids. Germline V gives CDR1 SGHTA, CDR2 FQGTGA. This CDR3 reads CASSYLRALAPEQYF. The CDR3 region has the DNA TGTGCCAGCAGCTATCTAAGGGCCTTAGCCCCTGAGCAGTACTTC. The complete variable domain, with remaining parts taken from reference TRBV7-3 and TRBJ2-7, reads GAGVSQTPSNKVTEKGKYVELRCDPISGHTALYWYRQSLGQGPEFLIYFQGTGAADDSGLPNDRFFAVRPEGSVSTLKIQRTERGDSAVYLCASSYLRALAPEQYFGPGTRLTVT.

The chain uses TRBV28 and TRBJ1-2; D perhaps matches TRBD1 (5 bases). This CDR3 has 14 amino acids. Germline V lookup: CDR1 MDHEN, CDR2 SYDVKM. V dropped 5 bases and J dropped 8 bases, with 18 bases sitting between them. The CDR3 protein is CASSITGTTEGYTF. As DNA, the CDR3 is TGTGCCAGCAGTATCACCGGGACTACGGAAGGCTACACCTTC.

This clone has ten or more counts. Other DNA sequences in the same sample also yield this CDR3. The J gene is TRBJ1-4, the V gene TRBV25-1, with D maybe TRBD1 (6 bases). V was trimmed by 4 bases and J by 0 bases, leaving 12 bases between them. This CDR3 has 16 amino acids. CDR1 and CDR2 from the germline V gene are MGHDK and SYGVNS. CDR3 coding DNA: TGTGCCAGCAGTGCTATAGGGGACACAACTAATGAAAAACTGTTTTTT. This translates into CASSAIGDTTNEKLFF.

This chain uses TRBV7-2 with TRBJ2-2; TRBD2 matches 10 bases. V gave up 2 bases and J gave up 7 bases; unmatched junction bases: 4. CDR1 and CDR2 from the germline V gene are SGHTA and FQGNSA. The CDR3 sequence is 15 residues long. The CDR3 region is CASSLTSGRGGELFF. CDR3 coding DNA: TGTGCCAGCAGCTTAACGAGCGGGAGGGGCGGGGAGCTGTTTTTT.

In its sample, this clone was seen many times. The chain joins TRBV29-1 to TRBJ2-5, with 11 bases that match TRBD2. V lost 7 bases and J lost 4; bases outside the gene matches: 5. Germline V CDR1 and CDR2: SQVTM, ANQGSEA. CDR3 size: 13 residues. In nucleotides, the CDR3 is TGCAGCGGACGACTAGCGGGGAGAGAGACCCAGTACTTC. It translates to CSGRLAGRETQYF.

This sequence joins TRBV5-8 and TRBJ1-4; unclear D gene. V shed 1 base and J shed 8 bases, with 6 bases lying between them. Germline loops: CDR1 SGHTS, CDR2 YDEGEE. CDR3 length equals 12 residues. CDR3 residues: CASSLSVEKLFF. Here the CDR3 DNA reads TGTGCCAGCAGCTTGTCGGTCGAAAAACTGTTTTTT.

In its sample, this clone was seen once. This CDR3 is CASSPGTGAYNEQFF. In DNA, the CDR3 is TGTGCCAGCAGCCCCGGGACAGGGGCCTACAATGAGCAGTTCTTC. The rearrangement uses TRBV5-6 and TRBJ2-1; 10 bases are shared with TRBD1. Germline V lookup: CDR1 SGHDT, CDR2 YYEEEE. The CDR3 has 15 residues. V trimming: 4 bases; J trimming: 2 bases; junction bases outside the gene matches: 3.

The J gene is TRBJ2-1, the V gene TRBV7-3; D is unclear. Per the germline V gene, CDR1 is SGHTA and CDR2 is FQGTGA. The CDR3 runs to 16 residues. Trimming pared 1 base from V and 0 bases from J, leaving 10 bases between. The CDR3 bases are TGTGCCAGCAGCTTAAATGGTGGGATCTCCTACAATGAGCAGTTCTTC. The encoded protein is CASSLNGGISYNEQFF.